This T cell receptor beta chain was sequenced during a study of T cells in Graves' hyperthyroidism and ophthalmopathy. Regarding the study as a whole: Classification by a 13 V-J model distinguished ophthalmopathy from stable hyperthyroidism.

Trimming removed 3 bases at V and 6 bases at J, with 6 bases between. This CDR3 has 12 residues. In germline, CDR1 is LNHDA, CDR2 SQIVND (reference sequence). The TCR beta CDR3 regions underwent amplification using RNA transcripts as the source. The HTBI primer set drove a first-round RT-PCR of the TCR CDR3. TCRdb ran MiXCR on the multiplex PCR reads and lists one entry per CDR3 protein. The table records some 440,000 distinct CDR3 sequences, 15% to 19% of them present only once. Comment on this clonotype: Its antigen is unknown.

Sequencing was carried out using blood. The receptor was derived from a woman aged 18-35 years with Graves' hyperthyroidism. The chain has TRBV19 and TRBJ2-1; unclear D gene. DNA for the CDR3: TGTGCCAGTAGTATTGGGGTCAATGAGCAGTTCTTC. This sequence encodes CASSIGVNEQFF.